This TCR beta chain derives from a study of blood T cell repertoires in COVID-19. Study members were between 18 and 89 years old and lived in around 24 US regions. Clinical history as reported by participants underpinned cohort assignment. A PCR-confirmed or clinician-diagnosed COVID-19 case had contacted exposed participants within 2 weeks of entry. V lost 4 bases, J lost 0 bases, and 8 bases lay in between. CDR1 and CDR2 (germline): SGHTA, FQGNSA. The CDR3 is made up of 14 amino acids. Libraries were prepared by immunoSEQ multiplex PCR; TCRdb keeps only in-frame clonotypes and omits some of them. The data show roughly 200,000 clones, 65% to 90% seen once.

Sequenced material: PBMCs or T cells enriched from blood (not recorded which). This chain joins TRBV7-2 and TRBJ2-3; D is perhaps TRBD1 (6 bases). This TCR was recovered from a woman aged 25 to 39 who had been exposed to COVID-19. The DNA for the CDR3 is TGTGCCAGCAGCTCGGGACAAAGCACAGATACGCAGTATTTT. Amino acids: CASSSGQSTDTQYF.